Below are 22 T cell receptor beta chains sequenced from a single sample in a study of cytomegalovirus exposure and HLA in healthy donors. The PCR made use of 60 Vbeta and 13 Jbeta primers. Measured with immunoSEQ multiplex PCR; TCRdb has only the in-frame clones, and not every one. The sample carries roughly 130,000 clones, around 85% recorded once. The source material was PBMCs. The receptors were sampled from a man aged 30 to 45 in good health and CMV-seronegative.

This clone is a singleton in its sample. The chain recombines TRBV19 with TRBJ1-2; 7 bases map to TRBD1. J lost 8 bases, V lost 1 base, and 4 bases had no gene match. The CDR3 contains 13 residues. Germline CDR1 LNHDA, CDR2 SQIVND (reference sequence). For the CDR3, the DNA is TGTGCCAGTAGTATAGTAGGGGGCGAAGGCTACACCTTC. Residues: CASSIVGGEGYTF.

The chain joins TRBV5-1 to TRBJ1-2; 8 bases are shared with TRBD1. Trimming cost V 0 bases and J 1 base; bases outside gene matches: 2. The CDR3 has 15 amino acids. CDR1 SGHRS and CDR2 YFSETQ come from the germline V gene. The CDR3 DNA reads as TGCGCCAGCAGCTTGGGACAGGGGAATAACTATGGCTACACCTTC. This translates into CASSLGQGNNYGYTF.

The chain is built from TRBV6-6 and TRBJ1-2; TRBD1 aligns across 11 bases. The CDR3 length is 15 residues. Germline V CDR1 and CDR2: MNHNY, SVGAGI (reference sequence). V shed 6 bases, J shed 6 bases, and the junction held 9 bases outside the gene matches. This CDR3 is CASSQKDRGRNGYTF. The CDR3 nucleotides are TGTGCCAGCAGCCAAAAGGACAGGGGGCGGAATGGCTACACCTTC.

The J gene is TRBJ1-2, the V gene TRBV13, with 8 nucleotides matching TRBD1. This CDR3 has 15 amino acids. V was pared by 5 bases and J by 8 bases, with 13 bases of the junction left unmatched. Germline V gives CDR1 PRHDT, CDR2 FYEKMQ (reference sequence). In DNA, the CDR3 is TGTGCCAGCAGCGAGAGACTTCAGGGGGCGCGAGGCTACACCTTC. Amino acids: CASSERLQGARGYTF.

The chain employs TRBV6-4 and TRBJ2-4; the match to TRBD2 covers 7 bases. The V gene's germline CDR1 is MRHNA and CDR2 SNTAGT. V trimming: 5 bases; J trimming: 3 bases; junction bases outside the gene matches: 13. The CDR3 has 17 residues. In DNA, the CDR3 is TGTGCCAGCAGTTTTAGTCCAGCGGGGTTCGGCAAAAACATTCAGTACTTC. Residues: CASSFSPAGFGKNIQYF.

The CDR3, as DNA: TGCGCCAGCAGCTTGGGGGACAGGGGGGTTCGAAGTCCCCTCCACTTT. Its protein product is CASSLGDRGVRSPLHF. The rearrangement joins TRBV5-1 to TRBJ1-6, with TRBD1 matching over 11 bases. This CDR3 contains 16 residues. Germline trimming cut 0 bases from V and 13 bases from J; bases unmatched to any gene: 9. The V gene's germline CDR1 is SGHRS and CDR2 YFSETQ.

As regards this clone: Its ends do not fully match the called genes, so a read error is possible. This chain joins TRBV4-1 and TRBJ2-6; weak D call: TRBD2 (6 bases). The CDR3 runs 17 residues. Germline-derived CDR1 and CDR2 are MGHRA and YSYEKL. This CDR3 reads CASSQAGPGTGANGLTF. The CDR3 nucleotides read TGCGCCAGCAGCCAGGCGGGCCCAGGGACTGGGGCCAACGGCCTGACTTTC.

The chain joins TRBV29-1 to TRBJ2-5, with TRBD1 matching 8 bases. The V segment lost 5 bases and the J segment 5 bases; nucleotides outside the gene matches: 10. Germline V gene lookup returns CDR1 SQVTM and CDR2 ANQGSEA. This CDR3 is 14 amino acids long. The chain's CDR3 is CSVSDREATETQYF. CDR3 nucleotide sequence: TGCAGCGTTTCGGACAGGGAGGCGACGGAGACCCAGTACTTC.

J is TRBJ1-2 and V is TRBV28; no definite D call. Germline loops: CDR1 MDHEN, CDR2 SYDVKM. The V and J ends lost 8 bases and 4 bases respectively, with 17 bases between them. CDR3 length equals 14 residues. CDR3 nucleotides: TGTGCCAGCGGACTCGAAATTTCTAGCTATGGCTACACCTTC. Protein: CASGLEISSYGYTF.

This chain uses TRBV21-1 with TRBJ2-7; the D segment call TRBD1 is taken from the table without a DNA check. TRBV21-1 is marked as a pseudogene. The CDR3 runs 18 residues. CDR3 in amino acids: CASSKILRAGQVDYEQYF. CDR3 nucleotides: TGTGCCAGCAGCAAAATCCTGCGTGCAGGGCAGGTAGACTACGAGCAGTACTTC.

The genes are TRBV5-5 and TRBJ1-2, with TRBD1 identical over 7 bases. V lost 4 bases, J lost 2 bases, and 5 bases stayed unmatched. CDR3 size: 14 residues. The germline V gene has CDR1 SGHKS and CDR2 YYEKEE (reference sequence). The CDR3 loop is CASSQLQGNYGYTF. In nucleotides, the CDR3 is TGTGCCAGCAGCCAATTACAGGGGAACTATGGCTACACCTTC.

The J gene is TRBJ1-5, the V gene TRBV7-2; D may be TRBD1 (5 bases). The germline gives CDR1 SGHTA, CDR2 FQGNSA. CDR3 size: 15 residues. Trimming removed 2 bases at V and 4 bases at J, with 12 bases between. The CDR3 loop reads CASSLRGGENQPQHF. CDR3 DNA sequence: TGTGCCAGCAGCTTACGGGGGGGGGAAAATCAGCCCCAGCATTTT.

The V call is TRBV7-9, the J call TRBJ1-6; unclear D gene. Trimming pared 4 bases from V and 5 bases from J, leaving 9 bases between. Germline-derived CDR1 and CDR2 are SEHNR and FQNEAQ (reference sequence). This CDR3 spans 14 amino acids. The CDR3 is CASSSLTDNSPLHF. CDR3 DNA sequence: TGTGCCAGCAGCTCGCTCACAGATAATTCACCCCTCCACTTT.

The chain couples TRBV11-2 to TRBJ2-3, with a weak D call TRBD2 (5 bases). The CDR3 loop spans 14 amino acids. The V and J ends lost 5 bases and 6 bases respectively, with 15 bases between them. CDR1 is SGHAT, CDR2 FQNNGV, per germline. The CDR3 is CASSPRGSADTQYF. The CDR3 region has the DNA TGTGCCAGCAGCCCCCGAGGGAGCGCCGATACGCAGTATTTT.

The V gene is TRBV27, the J gene TRBJ1-2, with TRBD1 identical over 10 bases. With V trimmed by 4 bases and J by 7 bases, 3 bases remained unmatched. This CDR3 spans 13 amino acids. CDR1 is MNHEY, CDR2 SMNVEV, per germline (reference sequence). CDR3 amino acids: CASSSTGGSGYTF. The CDR3 DNA is TGTGCCAGCAGTTCGACAGGGGGCAGTGGCTACACCTTC.

This chain joins TRBV19 and TRBJ2-2; D call uncertain. The germline V and J ends were trimmed by 3 bases and 4 bases, with 9 bases remaining between them. CDR3 length: 14 amino acids. Germline V gene sequence: CDR1 LNHDA, CDR2 SQIVND (reference sequence). The CDR3 bases are TGTGCCAGTAGTATTATCCTTTCCACCGGGGAGCTGTTTTTT. Protein: CASSIILSTGELFF.

Comments on this clone: One junction end disagrees with the germline gene, perhaps due to a read error. This chain links TRBV6-5 with TRBJ1-1; a weak D match, TRBD1 (5 bases). CDR1 is MNHEY, CDR2 SVGAGI, per germline. The CDR3 covers 13 residues. CDR3 sequence (DNA): TGTGCCAGCAGTTACGGTCTGTGGGGCGGTAACTTTTTT. It yields the protein CASSYGLWGGNFF.

V and J are TRBV7-2 and TRBJ1-6, with 9 bases lining up with TRBD1. After removal of 5 bases from V and 2 bases from J, the junction contained 4 bases not matched to a gene. This CDR3 contains 16 residues. Germline V lookup: CDR1 SGHTA, CDR2 FQGNSA. This chain's CDR3 is CASSRQGDTYNSPLHF. The CDR3 bases are TGTGCCAGCAGCAGACAGGGGGATACCTATAATTCACCCCTCCACTTT. Full variable domain (missing parts from reference TRBV7-2 and TRBJ1-6): GAGVSQSPSNKVTEKGKDVELRCDPISGHTALYWYRQSLGQGLEFLIYFQGNSAPDKSGLPSDRFSAERTGGSVSTLTIQRTQQEDSAVYLCASSRQGDTYNSPLHFGNGTRLTVT.

The chain uses TRBV4-3 and TRBJ2-7, with D possibly being TRBD2 (5 bases). CDR3 size: 16 residues. Deletions cut 5 bases from V and 6 bases from J, with 23 bases between. Germline values: CDR1 LGHNA, CDR2 YSLEER. Here the CDR3 DNA reads TGCGCCAGCAGCTACGCCCTATTACGGGAATCGGCCGAGCAGTACTTC. Amino acid sequence: CASSYALLRESAEQYF.

This clone has a single count. The chain joins TRBV30 to TRBJ1-1; D unclear. Germline-derived CDR1 and CDR2 are GTSNPN and SVGIG (reference sequence). This CDR3 has 11 residues. Trimming took 3 bases from V and 11 from J, leaving 13 bases between them. This CDR3 reads CAWSPQTGAFF. The CDR3 DNA follows: TGTGCCTGGAGCCCCCAAACGGGGGCTTTCTTT.

V is TRBV15 and J is TRBJ2-7; D might be TRBD1 (5 bases). V lost 3 bases and J 2 bases, leaving 11 bases between the germline ends. Per germline, CDR1 LNHNV and CDR2 YYDKDF (reference sequence). There are 14 residues in the CDR3. In nucleotides, the CDR3 is TGTGCCACCAGCAGGTCCGGACAAACCTACGAGCAGTACTTC. Its translation: CATSRSGQTYEQYF.

This chain joins TRBV6-1 and TRBJ2-5; D might be TRBD1 (5 bases). CDR1 is MNHNS and CDR2 is SASEGT in the germline V gene. With 2 bases removed from V and 5 bases from J, the gap between germline ends came to 18 bases. The CDR3 totals 16 residues. This chain's CDR3 is CASSELRQSSWETQYF. The CDR3 DNA follows: TGTGCCAGCAGTGAATTGAGACAGAGCTCGTGGGAGACCCAGTACTTC.